This TCR beta chain was captured by sequencing in a study of blood T cell repertoires in COVID-19. Study in general: Sources were T cells, B-cell-depleted T cells, or PBMCs; the material itself was cDNA or gDNA.

Germline V gene lookup returns CDR1 MNHEY and CDR2 SVGAGI. The CDR3 runs to 14 residues. J lost 3 bases, V lost 6 bases, and 5 bases had no gene match. In the study's own analysis: Amplification of reference gene primers was used by the study to estimate nucleated cell counts. Sequenced by immunoSEQ multiplex PCR; TCRdb stores in-frame clones only, minus some. D and trimming come from the DNA, and the V and J calls and clone size come from that table. The data show some 110,000 clones, 70% to 80% seen once. Sequencing input: peripheral blood. The chain recombines TRBV6-5 with TRBJ1-2; 9 bases match TRBD1. This sequence originates from a man between 65 and 80 years old with acute or convalescent COVID-19. CDR3 DNA: TGTGCCAGCAGACACAGGGGGCAGTACTATGGCTACACCTTC. Amino acids: CASRHRGQYYGYTF.